The 28 T cell receptor beta chains below all came from one sample that was sequenced in a study of T cells after yellow fever vaccination. One entry per CDR3 protein, called by TCRdb with MiXCR from the 5' RACE reads. The repertoire holds about 170,000 distinct CDR3 sequences, with approximately 6.2% as singletons. Material: CD4+ T cells sorted from PBMCs, obtained on the day of the first yellow fever vaccination. These receptors were obtained from a man aged 18-30 years who received the YFV17D yellow fever vaccine.

This clonotype was seen at least ten times. This chain uses TRBV7-2 with TRBJ1-2; no reliable D call. V shed 1 base and J shed 0 bases, with 3 bases lying between them. The CDR3 is 13 residues long. CDR1 is SGHTA, CDR2 FQGNSA, per germline. This chain's CDR3 is CASSLGTNYGYTF. DNA for the CDR3: TGTGCCAGCAGCTTAGGAACTAACTATGGCTACACCTTC.

The chain employs TRBV5-1 and TRBJ1-2; possibly TRBD1 for D (5 bases). CDR3 length: 14 residues. Germline CDR1 and CDR2: SGHRS and YFSETQ. The V gene lost 9 bases and the J gene lost 2 bases, with 17 bases spanning the gap. Here the CDR3 reads CATTPRGGNYGYTF. The CDR3 coding sequence is TGCGCCACCACGCCGAGGGGAGGGAACTATGGCTACACCTTC.

Many counts were recorded for this clonotype. This sequence joins TRBV4-1 and TRBJ2-1; TRBD2 matches at 12 bases. CDR1 is MGHRA, CDR2 YSYEKL, per germline. The CDR3 consists of 24 residues. V was clipped by 0 bases and J by 0 bases; unmatched bases: 21. The CDR3 bases are TGCGCCAGCAGCCAAGATTATGCGGGGTTCGGGCTAGCGGGGGGGACTAGCTCCTACAATGAGCAGTTCTTC. Translation gives CASSQDYAGFGLAGGTSSYNEQFF.

The genes are TRBV6-5 and TRBJ1-6; 8 nucleotides align to TRBD1. The CDR3 has 15 amino acids. Germline CDR1 reads MNHEY; CDR2 reads SVGAGI. J gave up 10 bases and V 4 bases, and 9 bases lay outside the gene matches. CDR3 DNA: TGTGCCAGCAGTTCCTCCGACAGGGGAGGATCACCCCTCCACTTT. Protein sequence: CASSSSDRGGSPLHF.

This clonotype was recorded many times. The gene calls are TRBV2 and TRBJ2-6; D is uncertain. CDR1 is SNHLY, CDR2 FYNNEI, per germline. The V end lost 6 bases, the J end lost 0 bases, and 15 bases lay between the germline ends. The CDR3 is 17 residues long. The CDR3 region has the DNA TGTGCCAGCAGGGTTGTAGCCACGCCCTCTGGGGCCAACGTCCTGACTTTC. This gives the protein CASRVVATPSGANVLTF.

Many counts were recorded for this clonotype. This chain joins TRBV5-1 and TRBJ2-5; D not certain. The CDR3 spans 13 residues. The V end lost 2 bases, the J end lost 1 base, and 6 bases lay between the germline ends. In germline, CDR1 is SGHRS, CDR2 YFSETQ. This CDR3 is CASSFLSQETQYF. CDR3 nucleotide sequence: TGCGCCAGCAGCTTTCTCTCCCAAGAGACCCAGTACTTC.

The V call is TRBV2, the J call TRBJ2-7, with D tentatively TRBD2 (5 bases). CDR3 length: 15 residues. Germline lookup yields CDR1 SNHLY and CDR2 FYNNEI. Trimming took off 5 bases at V and 2 bases at J, with 16 bases between the two ends. The CDR3 here is CASSFGSSGTYEQYV. The CDR3 DNA follows: TGTGCCAGCAGTTTCGGTTCCAGCGGCACCTACGAGCAGTACGTC.

The V call is TRBV20-1, the J call TRBJ1-6, with TRBD1 identical over 7 bases. CDR1 and CDR2 (germline): DFQATT, SNEGSKA (reference sequence). The CDR3 totals 15 residues. The CDR3 here is CSSTGASSYNSPLHF. CDR3 coding DNA: TGCAGCAGTACAGGGGCCAGCTCCTATAATTCACCCCTCCACTTT.

This clonotype was seen more than once but under ten times. The chain combines TRBV7-9 with TRBJ2-7, with 9 bases lining up with TRBD1. CDR3 size: 14 residues. V was clipped by 5 bases and J by 3 bases; unmatched bases: 5. Germline V lookup: CDR1 SEHNR, CDR2 FQNEAQ (reference sequence). The CDR3 DNA follows: TGTGCCAGCAGCCTCGGGACAGGGATCTACGAGCAGTACGTC. It codes for CASSLGTGIYEQYV.

This clonotype showed up many times. V and J are TRBV12-3 or TRBV12-4 and TRBJ2-7; D uncertain. With 2 bases removed from V and 6 bases from J, the gap between germline ends came to 8 bases. The CDR3 spans 12 residues. DNA of the CDR3: TGTGCCAGCAGTTTAAAAGGCCGCGAGCAGTACGTC. Protein product: CASSLKGREQYV.

A word on this clonotype: One base away lies a much larger clone, so this may be a sequencing read error. This sequence joins TRBV7-2 and TRBJ1-2, with D uncertain. This CDR3 is 13 amino acids long. With 1 base removed from V and 6 bases from J, the gap between germline ends came to 9 bases. Per the germline V gene, CDR1 is SGHTA and CDR2 is FQGNSA. CDR3: CTSSLEQADGYTF. The CDR3 DNA is TGTACCAGCAGCTTAGAGCAAGCAGATGGCTACACCTTC.

This clonotype appeared many times. V is TRBV24-1 and J is TRBJ2-5; D may be TRBD2 (6 bases). Germline CDR1 reads KGHDR; CDR2 reads SFDVKD. Trimming stripped 2 bases from V and 4 bases from J, with 13 bases between. The CDR3 has 15 residues. The CDR3 spells CATSDSKRGGETQYF. The CDR3 DNA follows: TGTGCCACCAGTGATTCAAAGAGGGGAGGAGAGACCCAGTACTTC.

A note on this clonotype: A much more abundant neighbour one base away suggests this may be a read error. The chain combines TRBV5-1 with TRBJ2-1, with TRBD2 as a possible D gene (6 bases). The CDR3 contains 15 residues. V lost 3 bases to trimming and J lost 8 bases, with 18 bases between them. Per the germline V gene, CDR1 is SGHRS and CDR2 is YFSETQ. The CDR3 sequence is CASSSGLALNHEQFF. The CDR3 DNA sequence: TGCGCCAGCAGCTCCGGGCTAGCGTTAAATCATGAGCAGTTCTTC.

The chain employs TRBV6-1 and TRBJ1-4; D gene uncertain. Per germline, CDR1 MNHNS and CDR2 SASEGT. Trimming removed 7 bases from V and 6 bases from J, with 18 bases in between. This CDR3 contains 15 residues. In nucleotides, the CDR3 is TGTGCCAGCAAGCCTACGACGGACTCCTATGAAAAACTGTTTTTT. This gives the protein CASKPTTDSYEKLFF.

The chain couples TRBV7-2 to TRBJ2-3; no definite D call. Germline loops: CDR1 SGHTA, CDR2 FQGNSA. This CDR3 contains 13 residues. Trimming removed 1 base at V and 11 bases at J, with 13 bases between. Written as DNA, the CDR3 is TGTGCCAGCAGCTTAGTTGCGGACCCTGTGCAGTATTTT. The encoded protein is CASSLVADPVQYF.

The rearrangement joins TRBV24-1 to TRBJ2-5; D perhaps matches TRBD1 (5 bases). The germline CDR1 and CDR2 sequences are KGHDR and SFDVKD. This CDR3 is built from 13 residues. Trimming left V 7 bases short and J 14 bases short, with 22 bases between. The CDR3 DNA sequence: TGTGCCACCAGCCAGGGTTTGGACGACCCCCTATACTTC. Translation gives CATSQGLDDPLYF.

This clonotype was recorded a few times. This chain joins TRBV10-3 and TRBJ1-1, with D uncertain. Trimming removed 6 bases at V and 2 bases at J, with 13 bases between. Germline V gene sequence: CDR1 ENHRY, CDR2 SYGVKD. The CDR3 has 14 residues. CDR3 DNA sequence: TGTGCCATCAGGGGGTTTGGGCCCAACACTGAAGCTTTCTTT. This sequence encodes CAIRGFGPNTEAFF.

This clonotype was picked up a small number of times. V and J are TRBV20-1 and TRBJ1-1; no firm D call. Germline CDR1 is DFQATT and CDR2 is SNEGSKA (reference sequence). The CDR3 covers 12 residues. The DNA for the CDR3 is TGCTTGGTGTCGCGGATGAACACTGAAGCTTTCTTT. Residues: CLVSRMNTEAFF.

This clonotype was counted between two and nine times. V usage is TRBV5-1 and J usage is TRBJ1-2; D is perhaps TRBD1 (6 bases). The CDR3 length is 14 residues. The V end was cut by 0 bases, the J end by 2 bases, with 8 bases between. CDR1 and CDR2 from the germline V gene are SGHRS and YFSETQ. CDR3 nucleotide sequence: TGCGCCAGCAGCTTGGACAGGGAGAACTATGGCTACACCTTC. Translated: CASSLDRENYGYTF.

This clonotype was picked up a small number of times. DNA for the CDR3: TGTGCCAGCAGTTTTTTTTTCAGGGGATCGGATGAAAAACTGTTTTTT. Translation: CASSFFFRGSDEKLFF. The V call is TRBV12-3 or TRBV12-4, the J call TRBJ1-4; weak D call: TRBD1 (6 bases). V was clipped by 3 bases and J by 6 bases, with 17 bases between them. This CDR3 contains 16 residues.

This clonotype came up many times. This chain joins TRBV15 and TRBJ1-1, with 9 bases aligning to TRBD1. V dropped 0 bases and J dropped 2; count of bases not matched to a gene: 4. The CDR3 has 16 amino acids. Germline assignment: CDR1 LNHNV and CDR2 YYDKDF (reference sequence). The CDR3 loop reads CATSRDPGQGNTEAFF. The CDR3 coding sequence is TGTGCCACCAGCAGAGACCCGGGACAGGGAAACACTGAAGCTTTCTTT.

The V and J genes are TRBV7-2 and TRBJ1-2; the D is unclear. The CDR3 totals 12 residues. V lost 5 bases to trimming and J lost 6 bases, with 10 bases between them. Germline V gene data show CDR1 as SGHTA and CDR2 as FQGNSA. The CDR3 DNA reads as TGTGCCAGCAGCGAATGGTGGGATGGCTACACCTTC. It encodes CASSEWWDGYTF.

This clonotype was found many times. The chain links TRBV4-1 to TRBJ2-4; no definite D call. Per the germline V gene, CDR1 is MGHRA and CDR2 is YSYEKL. The CDR3 is 17 amino acids. Deletions cut 1 base from V and 2 bases from J, with 15 bases between. The CDR3 sequence is CASSQGSQRASKNIQYF. Written as DNA, the CDR3 is TGCGCCAGCAGCCAAGGTTCCCAGCGAGCTTCCAAAAACATTCAGTACTTC.

In its sample, this clonotype was seen many times. This CDR3 is CASSFSGGNTGELFF. The CDR3 DNA reads TGTGCCAGCAGCTTTAGCGGGGGGAACACCGGGGAGCTGTTTTTT. The rearrangement uses TRBV7-2 and TRBJ2-2; TRBD2 matches at 9 bases. Germline CDR1 SGHTA, CDR2 FQGNSA. The CDR3 spans 15 residues. The junction had 0 bases not matched to a gene; V was cut back by 3 bases and J by 1 base.

This clonotype was detected many times. The chain uses TRBV7-2 and TRBJ1-1, with D tentatively TRBD1 (5 bases). CDR1 SGHTA and CDR2 FQGNSA come from the germline V gene. The ends were cut back, 2 bases at V and 8 bases at J, with 9 bases in the middle. This CDR3 has 12 residues. CDR3 coding DNA: TGTGCCAGCAGCTTAAGGGGCGCCGAAGCTTTCTTT. Amino acids: CASSLRGAEAFF.

This clonotype was seen a handful of times. The J gene is TRBJ2-5, the V gene TRBV4-2; TRBD2 matches at 7 bases. Germline V gives CDR1 LGHNA, CDR2 YNFKEQ. With 8 bases clipped from V and 3 bases from J, the junction kept 6 bases outside the gene matches. The length of the CDR3 is 13 residues. CDR3 coding DNA: TGTGCCAGCGCGGCGGGAGTTAAAGAGACCCAGTACTTC. Translated: CASAAGVKETQYF.

There are many counts of this clonotype. The chain is built from TRBV4-3 and TRBJ2-5, with TRBD1 identical over 7 bases. CDR1 is LGHNA, CDR2 YSLEER, per germline. Unmatched junction bases numbered 9, after V lost 0 bases and J lost 8 bases. The CDR3 has 15 amino acids. The CDR3 DNA follows: TGCGCCAGCAGCCAAGATGTGGGGACAGCAGGAACCCAGTACTTC. It encodes CASSQDVGTAGTQYF.

This clonotype was observed a handful of times. CDR3 DNA: TGCAGTGCGACTCCAGGCACGGGGGCGCAAAACTATGGCTACACCTTC. It encodes CSATPGTGAQNYGYTF. The chain combines TRBV20-1 with TRBJ1-2; the D gene is possibly TRBD1 (6 bases). V gave up 6 bases and J gave up 2 bases, with 22 bases separating them. Germline CDR1 DFQATT, CDR2 SNEGSKA (reference sequence). CDR3 size: 16 residues.